These 6 T cell receptor beta chains were all obtained from the same sample, sequenced in a study of T cells after somatic rescue of genetic block. The assay was immunoSEQ multiplex PCR, and TCRdb's table has in-frame clones only and misses some. The sample carries roughly 15,000 clones, approximately 76% recorded once. The material sequenced was peripheral blood mononuclear cells (PBMCs). The receptor set was obtained from a boy aged 5-17 years.

The V and J genes are TRBV5-6 and TRBJ2-2; D is possibly TRBD2 (6 bases). V dropped 0 bases and J dropped 3 bases, with 12 bases sitting between them. The CDR3 contains 16 residues. Looked up from germline, CDR1 is SGHDT and CDR2 is YYEEEE. CDR3 protein: CASSLAGDLYTGELFF. The CDR3, as DNA: TGTGCCAGCAGCTTGGCGGGGGACTTATACACCGGGGAGCTGTTTTTT.

This chain joins TRBV7-9 and TRBJ2-3, with 7 bases identical to TRBD2. With V trimmed by 5 bases and J by 4 bases, 6 bases remained unmatched. Per the germline V gene, CDR1 is SEHNR and CDR2 is FQNEAQ (reference sequence). This CDR3 is 14 amino acids long. CDR3 protein: CASSPRAGADTQYF. Written as DNA, the CDR3 is TGTGCCAGCAGCCCCCGGGCGGGAGCAGATACGCAGTATTTT. The full variable domain, with the rest looked up from reference TRBV7-9 and TRBJ2-3, is DTGVSQNPRHKITKRGQNVTFRCDPISEHNRLYWYRQTLGQGPEFLTYFQNEAQLEKSRLLSDRFSAERPKGSFSTLEIQRTEQGDSAMYLCASSPRAGADTQYFGPGTRLTVL.

In this sample, this clone is medium-sized. The chain couples TRBV30 to TRBJ1-1; D is ambiguous. The germline V gene encodes CDR1 GTSNPN and CDR2 SVGIG (reference sequence). With 1 base removed from V and 1 base from J, the gap between germline ends came to 16 bases. CDR3 size: 16 residues. Here the CDR3 reads CAWSDWTPRGNTEAFF. CDR3 nucleotide sequence: TGTGCCTGGAGTGACTGGACTCCAAGAGGGAACACTGAAGCTTTCTTT.

The J gene is TRBJ2-5, the V gene TRBV7-7; 14 nucleotides align to TRBD2. This CDR3 region has 15 residues. The germline CDR1 and CDR2 sequences are SSHAT and FNYEAQ (reference sequence). J gave up 6 bases and V 3 bases, and 3 bases lay outside the gene matches. The CDR3 bases are TGTGCCAGCAGCTTTGGGACTAGCGGGGGCCAGACCCAGTACTTC. Residues: CASSFGTSGGQTQYF.

This clone was seen a few times. The chain uses TRBV7-9 and TRBJ1-2; D remains unclear. The CDR3 consists of 14 residues. Germline CDR1 SEHNR, CDR2 FQNEAQ (reference sequence). V dropped 1 base and J dropped 2 bases, with 8 bases sitting between them. CDR3: CASSLVSGNYGYTF. The CDR3 coding sequence is TGTGCCAGCAGCTTAGTATCGGGCAACTATGGCTACACCTTC.

This clone was detected only a few times. This chain connects TRBV6-4 to TRBJ1-1; D gene ambiguous. The CDR3 loop spans 14 amino acids. The V end lost 6 bases, the J end lost 1 base, and 12 bases lay between the germline ends. Germline CDR1 reads MRHNA; CDR2 reads SNTAGT. The CDR3 reads CASRLEAGNTEAFF. The CDR3 DNA follows: TGTGCCAGCAGATTAGAAGCAGGGAACACTGAAGCTTTCTTT.